Included here is one T cell receptor beta chain sequence, with context. Antigen: not known. Trimming took 3 bases from V and 3 from J; bases not matched to a gene: 4. Germline V CDR1 and CDR2: SGHTA, FQGNSA. The CDR3 runs 14 residues. TCRdb's table, derived via immunoSEQ multiplex PCR, lists solely in-frame clones and lacks some. The sample shows 110,000 to 150,000 clones, more than 85% of them seen only once. This record belongs to a study of T cell responses to AZD1222 COVID-19 vaccine. Whole-study results and caveats: Donors were mostly white British, more females; clonal diversity possibly underestimated. Nearly half of spike-specific TCRs reportedly target variant regions that are unmutated in the B.1.351 and B.1.1.7 variants. No repertoire was sampled before or during the peak T cell response, only after it.

The clonotype originates from an adult in good health. The chain combines TRBV7-2 with TRBJ2-5; 7 bases map to TRBD2. The specimen was peripheral blood, collected on day 0 of AZD1222 vaccination. CDR3 in DNA: TGTGCCAGCAGCTTGAGCGGGGTCAAAGAGACCCAGTACTTC. This gives the protein CASSLSGVKETQYF.